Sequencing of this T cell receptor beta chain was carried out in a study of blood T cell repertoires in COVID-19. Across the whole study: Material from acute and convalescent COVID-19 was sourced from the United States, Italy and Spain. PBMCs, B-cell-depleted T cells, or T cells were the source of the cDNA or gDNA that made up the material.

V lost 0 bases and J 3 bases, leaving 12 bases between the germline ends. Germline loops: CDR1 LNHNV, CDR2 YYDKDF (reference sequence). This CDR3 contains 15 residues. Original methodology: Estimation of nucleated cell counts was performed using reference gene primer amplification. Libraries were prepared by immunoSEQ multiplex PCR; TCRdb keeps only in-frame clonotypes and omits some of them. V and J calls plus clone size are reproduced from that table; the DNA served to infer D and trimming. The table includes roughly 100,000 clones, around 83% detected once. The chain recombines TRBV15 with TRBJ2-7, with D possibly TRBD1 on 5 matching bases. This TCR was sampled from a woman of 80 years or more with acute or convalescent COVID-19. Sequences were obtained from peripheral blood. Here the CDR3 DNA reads TGTGCCACCAGCAGAGAACTGACAGCTGGCTACGAGCAGTACGTC. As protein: CATSRELTAGYEQYV.